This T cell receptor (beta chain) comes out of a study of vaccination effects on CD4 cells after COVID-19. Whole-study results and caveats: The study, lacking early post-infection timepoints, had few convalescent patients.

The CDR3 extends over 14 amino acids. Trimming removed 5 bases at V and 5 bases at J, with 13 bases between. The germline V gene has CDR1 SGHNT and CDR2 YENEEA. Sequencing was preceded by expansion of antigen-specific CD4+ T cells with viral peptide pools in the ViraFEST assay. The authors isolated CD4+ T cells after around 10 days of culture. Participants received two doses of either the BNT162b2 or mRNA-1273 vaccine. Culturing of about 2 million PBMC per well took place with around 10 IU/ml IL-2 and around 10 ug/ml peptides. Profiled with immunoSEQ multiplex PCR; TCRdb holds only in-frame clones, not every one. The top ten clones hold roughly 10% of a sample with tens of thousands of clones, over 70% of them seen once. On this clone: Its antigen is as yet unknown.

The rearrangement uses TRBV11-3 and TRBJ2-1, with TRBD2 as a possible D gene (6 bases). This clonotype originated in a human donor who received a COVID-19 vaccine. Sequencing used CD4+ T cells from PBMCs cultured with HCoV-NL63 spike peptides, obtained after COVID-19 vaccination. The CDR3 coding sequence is TGTGCCAGCAGCCCCGGAGGGCTAGACAATGAGCAGTTCTTC. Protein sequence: CASSPGGLDNEQFF. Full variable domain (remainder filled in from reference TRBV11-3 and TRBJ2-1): EAGVVQSPRYKIIEKKQPVAFWCNPISGHNTLYWYLQNLGQGPELLIRYENEEAVDDSQLPKDRFSAERLKGVDSTLKIQPAELGDSAVYLCASSPGGLDNEQFFGPGTRLTVL.